The rows below give T cell receptor beta chains drawn from one sample of a study of blood T cell repertoires in COVID-19. The data were produced by immunoSEQ multiplex PCR, yet TCRdb's version contains in-frame clones alone and is incomplete. The data show about 300,000 clones, just over 85% seen once. The sample was PBMCs or T cells enriched from blood (not recorded which). The origin of the receptors is a young woman who had recovered from COVID-19. CDR3s include the opening cysteine and the closing phenylalanine or tryptophan. Fields, in order: V gene, clone size, J gene, D gene, CDR3 DNA, CDR3 protein. The D gene is left open where the match is weak. The size field is filled for only some rows; it gives once, few, many or a size class.

>TRBV7-8|.|TRBJ1-5|.
TGTGCCAGCAGCCCATTCAGCAGGGAGGTAGGGAATCAGCCCCAGCATTTT
CASSPFSREVGNQPQHF
>TRBV7-2|.|TRBJ1-2|.
TGTGCCAGCAGCCGTGAACAGGAAGCTAACTATGGCTACACCTTC
CASSREQEANYGYTF
>TRBV12-5|.|TRBJ1-1|.
TGTGCTAGTGGTTTGACAGACCGTAACACTGAAGCTTTCTTT
CASGLTDRNTEAFF
>TRBV25-1|once|TRBJ1-5|.
TGTGCCAGCAGTGAACGACAAGTGGATCAGCCCCAGCATTTT
CASSERQVDQPQHF
>TRBV28|once|TRBJ2-5|TRBD2
TGTGCCAGCACCATTCTGGGGGGGGAAGAGACCCAGTACTTC
CASTILGGEETQYF
>TRBV10-3|once|TRBJ1-6|.
TGTGCCATCAGTGGGTCAGAACTAGATAATTCACCCCTCCACTTT
CAISGSELDNSPLHF
>TRBV27|.|TRBJ1-2|.
TGTGCCAGCAGTCCAACCTCCAGGGGAACCCACTATGGCTACACCTTC
CASSPTSRGTHYGYTF
>TRBV18|.|TRBJ2-1|TRBD1
TGTGCCAGCTCACCTGGGACAGGGGACAATGAGCAGTTCTTC
CASSPGTGDNEQFF
>TRBV2|.|TRBJ1-5|TRBD1
TGTGCCAGCAGTACCAGAACAGGGGACATACCTTATAGCAATCAGCCCCAGCATTTT
CASSTRTGDIPYSNQPQHF
>TRBV7-2|.|TRBJ2-1|.
TGTGCCAGCAGCTTTTCCTGGGTGGAGAACAATGAGCAGTTCTTC
CASSFSWVENNEQFF
>TRBV24-1|.|TRBJ2-5|TRBD1
TGTGCCACCAGTGTCCACACCGCCGGGACAGGGGCTTCTGAGACCCAGTACTTC
CATSVHTAGTGASETQYF
>TRBV7-6|.|TRBJ1-2|.
TGTGCCAGCAGCCTTAAAGGGGACTATGGCTACACCTTC
CASSLKGDYGYTF
>TRBV5-4|.|TRBJ1-4|TRBD1
TGTGCCAGCAGGCCTAAAGGGACAGGGGATGAAAAACTGTTTTTT
CASRPKGTGDEKLFF
>TRBV28|once|TRBJ1-6|TRBD1
TGTGCCAGCAGGCCCGGGGGACAGCCGAATTCACCCCTCCACTTT
CASRPGGQPNSPLHF
>TRBV7-9|.|TRBJ1-1|TRBD1
TGTGCCAGCTCGCAGGGGGATGGCACTGAAGCTTTCTTT
CASSQGDGTEAFF